Detailed here is one T cell receptor beta chain. These data originate in a study of blood T cell repertoires in COVID-19. Overall study context: Sites in the United States, Italy and Spain provided acute and convalescent COVID-19 samples.

Germline V gene data show CDR1 as MNHEY and CDR2 as SMNVEV (reference sequence). With 5 bases removed from V and 13 bases from J, the gap between germline ends came to 15 bases. The CDR3 has 12 residues. The authors' processing: Reference gene primer amplification yielded estimated nucleated cell counts. Here immunoSEQ multiplex PCR was the method, and the copy in TCRdb shows in-frame clones only, minus some. Clonal size and the V and J genes are those of that table, whereas D and trimming came from the DNA. Of about 180,000 clones listed, approximately 90% are singletons. The material sequenced was peripheral blood. This clonotype was obtained from a man aged 50 to 60 with acute or convalescent COVID-19. The V call is TRBV27, the J call TRBJ2-1; TRBD1 is a possible D gene (5 bases). CDR3 in DNA: TGTGCCAGCAGTCCCCGACAGTTCGGTCAGTTCTTC. As protein: CASSPRQFGQFF.